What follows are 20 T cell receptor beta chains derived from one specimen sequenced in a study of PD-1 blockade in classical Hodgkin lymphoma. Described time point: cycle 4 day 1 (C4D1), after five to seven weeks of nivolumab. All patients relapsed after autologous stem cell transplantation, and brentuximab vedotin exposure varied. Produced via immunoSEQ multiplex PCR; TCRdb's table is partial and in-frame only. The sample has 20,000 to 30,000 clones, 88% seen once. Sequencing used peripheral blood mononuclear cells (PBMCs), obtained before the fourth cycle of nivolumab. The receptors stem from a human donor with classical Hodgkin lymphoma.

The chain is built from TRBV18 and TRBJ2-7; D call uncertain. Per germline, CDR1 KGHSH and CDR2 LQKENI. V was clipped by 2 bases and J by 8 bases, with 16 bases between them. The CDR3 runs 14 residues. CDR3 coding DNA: TGTGCCAGCTCACCAGACGACATCTACTTGAAGCAGTACTTC. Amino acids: CASSPDDIYLKQYF.

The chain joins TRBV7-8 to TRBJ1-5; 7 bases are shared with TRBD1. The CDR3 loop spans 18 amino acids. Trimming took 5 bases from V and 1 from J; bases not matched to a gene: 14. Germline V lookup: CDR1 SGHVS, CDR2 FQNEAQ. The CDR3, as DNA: TGTGCCAGCAGCCCAGACAGGGTCCAGACGCGGAGCAATCAGCCCCAGCATTTT. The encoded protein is CASSPDRVQTRSNQPQHF.

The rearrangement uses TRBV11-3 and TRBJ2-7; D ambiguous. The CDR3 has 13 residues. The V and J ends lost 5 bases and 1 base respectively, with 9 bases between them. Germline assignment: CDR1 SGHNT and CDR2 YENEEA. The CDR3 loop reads CASSPTNSYEQYF. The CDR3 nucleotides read TGTGCCAGCAGCCCAACAAATTCCTACGAGCAGTACTTC. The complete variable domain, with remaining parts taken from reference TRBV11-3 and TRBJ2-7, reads EAGVVQSPRYKIIEKKQPVAFWCNPISGHNTLYWYLQNLGQGPELLIRYENEEAVDDSQLPKDRFSAERLKGVDSTLKIQPAELGDSAVYLCASSPTNSYEQYFGPGTRLTVT.

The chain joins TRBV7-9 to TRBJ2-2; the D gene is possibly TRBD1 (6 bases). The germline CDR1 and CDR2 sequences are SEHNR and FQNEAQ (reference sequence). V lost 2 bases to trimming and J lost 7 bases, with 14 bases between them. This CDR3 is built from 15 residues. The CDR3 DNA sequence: TGTGCCAGCAGCTTAAACGCAGGGGCGGTCGGGGAGCTGTTTTTT. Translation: CASSLNAGAVGELFF.

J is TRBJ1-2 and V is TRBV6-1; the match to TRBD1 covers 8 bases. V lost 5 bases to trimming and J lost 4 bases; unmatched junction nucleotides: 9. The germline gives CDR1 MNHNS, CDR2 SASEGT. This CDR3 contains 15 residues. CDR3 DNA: TGTGCCAGCAGTAATGATGCGACAGGGGCCTATGGCTACACCTTC. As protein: CASSNDATGAYGYTF.

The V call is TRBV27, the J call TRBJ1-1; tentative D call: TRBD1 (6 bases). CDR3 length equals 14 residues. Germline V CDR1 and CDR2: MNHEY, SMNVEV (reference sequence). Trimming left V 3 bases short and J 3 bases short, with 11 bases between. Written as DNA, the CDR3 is TGTGCCAGCAGTTTCTATGCAGGGGACACTGAAGCTTTCTTT. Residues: CASSFYAGDTEAFF.

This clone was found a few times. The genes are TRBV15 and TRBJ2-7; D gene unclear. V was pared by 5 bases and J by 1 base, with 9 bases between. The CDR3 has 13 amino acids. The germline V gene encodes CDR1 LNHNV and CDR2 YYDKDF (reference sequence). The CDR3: CATSDGQSYEQYF. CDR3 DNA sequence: TGTGCCACCAGCGACGGGCAGTCCTACGAGCAGTACTTC.

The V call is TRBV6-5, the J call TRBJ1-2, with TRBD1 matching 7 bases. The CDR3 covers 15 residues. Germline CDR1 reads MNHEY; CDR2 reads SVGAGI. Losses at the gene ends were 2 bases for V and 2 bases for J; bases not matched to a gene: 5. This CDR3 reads CASSYRLGQNYGYTF. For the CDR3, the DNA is TGTGCCAGCAGTTACCGCCTGGGACAGAACTATGGCTACACCTTC.

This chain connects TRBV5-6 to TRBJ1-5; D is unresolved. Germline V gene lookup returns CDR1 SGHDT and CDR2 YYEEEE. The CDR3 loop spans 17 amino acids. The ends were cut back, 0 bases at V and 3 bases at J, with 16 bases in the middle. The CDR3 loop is CASSLGGLTAPNQPQHF. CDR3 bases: TGTGCCAGCAGCTTGGGAGGGCTAACGGCACCCAATCAGCCCCAGCATTTT.

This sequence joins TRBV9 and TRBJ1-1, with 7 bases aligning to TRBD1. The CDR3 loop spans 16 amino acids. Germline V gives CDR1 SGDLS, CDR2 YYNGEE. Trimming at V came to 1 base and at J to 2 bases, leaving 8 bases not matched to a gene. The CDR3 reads CASSVRDRDLNTEAFF. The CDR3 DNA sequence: TGTGCCAGCAGCGTACGTGACAGGGACCTAAACACTGAAGCTTTCTTT.

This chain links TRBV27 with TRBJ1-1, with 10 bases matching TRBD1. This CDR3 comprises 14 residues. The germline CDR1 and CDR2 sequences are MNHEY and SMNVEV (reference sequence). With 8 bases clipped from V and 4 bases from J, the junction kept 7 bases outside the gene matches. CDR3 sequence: CASDTRTGGTEAFF. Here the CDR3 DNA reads TGTGCCAGCGATACCCGGACAGGGGGCACTGAAGCTTTCTTT.

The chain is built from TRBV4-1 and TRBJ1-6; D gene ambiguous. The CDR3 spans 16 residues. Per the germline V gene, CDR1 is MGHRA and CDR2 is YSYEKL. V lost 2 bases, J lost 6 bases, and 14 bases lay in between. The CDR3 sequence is CASSQRQEGSNSPLHF. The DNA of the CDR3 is TGCGCCAGCAGCCAACGCCAGGAGGGTTCTAATTCACCCCTCCACTTT.

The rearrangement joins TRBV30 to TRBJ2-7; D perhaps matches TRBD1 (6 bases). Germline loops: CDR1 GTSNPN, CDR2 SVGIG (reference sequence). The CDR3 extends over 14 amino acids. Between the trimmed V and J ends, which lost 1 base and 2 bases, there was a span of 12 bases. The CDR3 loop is CAWSGYRATYEQYF. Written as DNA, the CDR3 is TGTGCCTGGAGTGGTTACAGGGCTACCTACGAGCAGTACTTC.

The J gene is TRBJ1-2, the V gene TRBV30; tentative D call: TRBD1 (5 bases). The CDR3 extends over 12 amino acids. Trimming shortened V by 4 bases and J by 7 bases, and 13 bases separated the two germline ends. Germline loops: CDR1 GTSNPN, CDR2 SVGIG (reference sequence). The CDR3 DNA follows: TGTGCCTGGAATACAGGTTCCCGTGGCTACACCTTC. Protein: CAWNTGSRGYTF.

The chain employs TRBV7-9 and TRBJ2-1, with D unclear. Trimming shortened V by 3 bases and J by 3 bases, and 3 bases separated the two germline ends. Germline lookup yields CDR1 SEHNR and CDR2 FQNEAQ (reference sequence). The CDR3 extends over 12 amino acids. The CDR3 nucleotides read TGTGCCAGCAGCTTGCACTACAATGAGCAGTTCTTC. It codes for CASSLHYNEQFF. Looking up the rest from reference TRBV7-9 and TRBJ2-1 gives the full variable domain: DTGVSQNPRHKITKRGQNVTFRCDPISEHNRLYWYRQTLGQGPEFLTYFQNEAQLEKSRLLSDRFSAERPKGSFSTLEIQRTEQGDSAMYLCASSLHYNEQFFGPGTRLTVL.

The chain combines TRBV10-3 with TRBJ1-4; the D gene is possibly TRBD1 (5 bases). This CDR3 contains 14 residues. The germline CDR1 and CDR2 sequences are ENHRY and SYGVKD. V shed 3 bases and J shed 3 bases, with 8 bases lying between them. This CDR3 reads CAISDRASNEKLFF. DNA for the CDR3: TGTGCCATCAGTGACAGGGCTTCTAATGAAAAACTGTTTTTT.

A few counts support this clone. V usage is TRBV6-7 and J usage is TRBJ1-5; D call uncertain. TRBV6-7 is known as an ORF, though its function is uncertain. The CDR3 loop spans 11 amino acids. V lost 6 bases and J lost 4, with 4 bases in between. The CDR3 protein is CASSRNQPQHF. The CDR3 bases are TGTGCCAGCAGCCGGAATCAGCCCCAGCATTTT.

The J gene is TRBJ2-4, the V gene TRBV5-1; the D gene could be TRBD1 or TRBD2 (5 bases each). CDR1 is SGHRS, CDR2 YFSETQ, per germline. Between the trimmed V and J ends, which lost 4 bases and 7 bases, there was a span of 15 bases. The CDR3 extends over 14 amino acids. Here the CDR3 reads CASSTRDPTNIQYF. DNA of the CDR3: TGCGCCAGCAGCACCCGGGACCCTACGAACATTCAGTACTTC.

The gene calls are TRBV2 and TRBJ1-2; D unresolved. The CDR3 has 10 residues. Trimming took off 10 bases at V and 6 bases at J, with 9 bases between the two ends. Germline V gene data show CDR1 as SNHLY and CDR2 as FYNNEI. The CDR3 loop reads CATTRNGYTF. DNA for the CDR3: TGTGCCACGACTAGAAATGGCTACACCTTC.

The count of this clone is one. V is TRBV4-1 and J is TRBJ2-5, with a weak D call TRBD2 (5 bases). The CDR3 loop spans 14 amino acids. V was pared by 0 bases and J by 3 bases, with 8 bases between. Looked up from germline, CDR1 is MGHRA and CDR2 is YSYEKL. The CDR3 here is CASSQDPGKETQYF. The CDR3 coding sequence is TGCGCCAGCAGCCAAGATCCCGGGAAAGAGACCCAGTACTTC.